These T cell receptor beta chains were read from a single sample in a study of OX40 agonist ivuxolimab in advanced cancers. Using immunoSEQ multiplex PCR, the repertoire was profiled, and TCRdb retains in-frame clones only, with some absent. Of approximately 37,000 clones listed, approximately 80% are singletons. The sample was CD4+ or CD8+ T cells sorted from blood, taken in a trial of the OX40 agonist ivuxolimab. The receptor source for this set is an adult with an advanced solid tumor such as melanoma, head and neck, liver or kidney cancer. Both conserved end residues are part of each CDR3. The D gene is left open where the match is weak. The size field is filled for only some rows; it gives once, few, many or a size class.

V	size	D	J	CDR3	DNA
TRBV9	NA	NA	TRBJ1-1	CASSDGVTEAFF	TGTGCCAGCAGCGATGGGGTTACTGAAGCTTTCTTT
TRBV6-1	NA	NA	TRBJ2-1	CASTVGYNEQFF	TGTGCGTCGACAGTAGGCTACAATGAGCAGTTCTTC
TRBV7-9	NA	NA	TRBJ2-2	CASPLGLANTGELFF	TGTGCCAGCCCCCTGGGACTTGCGAACACCGGGGAGCTGTTTTTT
TRBV28	NA	TRBD2	TRBJ2-7	CASTPLAGLEVNEQYF	TGTGCCAGCACTCCACTAGCGGGCCTTGAAGTGAACGAGCAGTACTTC
TRBV5-4	NA	NA	TRBJ2-5	CASSPEYVQETQYF	TGTGCCAGCAGCCCGGAGTATGTGCAAGAGACCCAGTACTTC
TRBV4-1	NA	NA	TRBJ2-7	CASSQGTVSYEQYF	TGCGCCAGCAGCCAAGGGACGGTTAGCTACGAGCAGTACTTC
TRBV9	NA	NA	TRBJ2-1	CASSVDGGSYNEQFF	TGTGCCAGCAGCGTAGATGGGGGGTCCTACAATGAGCAGTTCTTC
TRBV7-6	NA	NA	TRBJ2-2	CASSFTAEAATRTGELFF	TGTGCCAGCAGCTTTACAGCGGAAGCAGCGACAAGGACCGGGGAGCTGTTTTTT
TRBV5-5	NA	TRBD1	TRBJ2-7	CASSLVPGGSYEQYF	TGTGCCAGCAGCTTGGTGCCAGGGGGCTCCTACGAGCAGTACTTC
TRBV6-1	NA	TRBD1	TRBJ2-1	CASSEVGTGGDEQFF	TGTGCCAGCAGTGAAGTCGGGACAGGGGGCGATGAGCAGTTCTTC
TRBV12-5	NA	NA	TRBJ1-6	CASGLVTRNSPLHF	TGTGCTAGTGGTTTGGTAACGAGGAATTCACCCCTCCACTTT
TRBV11-2	NA	NA	TRBJ1-4	CASSLVIRTEKLFF	TGTGCCAGCAGCTTAGTTATAAGAACCGAAAAACTGTTTTTT
TRBV9	NA	TRBD1	TRBJ1-3	CASSAQGASGNTIYF	TGTGCCAGCAGCGCACAGGGGGCCTCTGGAAACACCATATATTTT
TRBV6-4	NA	TRBD1	TRBJ2-5	CASSESTGGGQETQYF	TGTGCCAGCAGTGAATCCACAGGGGGAGGACAAGAGACCCAGTACTTC
TRBV7-9	once	NA	TRBJ2-1	CASSLIYNEQFF	TGTGCCAGCAGCTTAATTTACAATGAGCAGTTCTTC
TRBV19	NA	NA	TRBJ2-1	CASSITVGDTYYNEQFF	TGTGCCAGTAGTATAACCGTCGGGGATACCTATTACAATGAGCAGTTCTTC
TRBV6-1	few	NA	TRBJ2-7	CASSKEIGYEQYF	TGTGCCAGCAGTAAGGAGATCGGGTACGAGCAGTACTTC
TRBV7-3	NA	NA	TRBJ2-3	CASSLMGYATDTQYF	TGTGCCAGCAGCTTAATGGGGTATGCCACAGATACGCAGTATTTT
TRBV7-9	once	TRBD1	TRBJ2-2	CASSRQTGGTGELFF	TGTGCCAGCAGCCGCCAGACAGGGGGGACCGGGGAGCTGTTTTTT
TRBV28	NA	TRBD2	TRBJ2-3	CASRGRAGGQDTQYF	TGTGCCAGCAGAGGGAGGGCGGGGGGGCAAGATACGCAGTATTTT
TRBV5-6	once	NA	TRBJ2-7	CASSPWTAREQYF	TGTGCCAGCAGCCCGTGGACGGCACGCGAGCAGTACTTC
TRBV28	NA	NA	TRBJ2-1	CASSSGQSSYNEQFF	TGTGCCAGCAGTTCCGGACAAAGCTCCTACAATGAGCAGTTCTTC
TRBV7-9	NA	NA	TRBJ1-3	CASTLADSGNTIYF	TGTGCCAGCACTCTGGCGGATTCTGGAAACACCATATATTTT
TRBV7-9	few	NA	TRBJ1-1	CASSPGSLNTEAFF	TGTGCCAGCAGCCCCGGGTCTCTGAACACTGAAGCTTTCTTT
TRBV5-6	NA	NA	TRBJ2-7	CASSFSSKADGQYF	TGTGCCAGCAGCTTTTCGTCCAAGGCCGATGGGCAGTACTTC
TRBV10-3	NA	NA	TRBJ1-5	CAISSEGGSDNQPQHF	TGTGCCATCAGCAGTGAGGGTGGATCGGACAATCAGCCCCAGCATTTT
TRBV27	NA	TRBD1	TRBJ2-7	CTLSAPGQGSYEQYF	TGTACCTTATCCGCCCCGGGACAGGGCTCCTACGAGCAGTACTTC
TRBV6-6	NA	NA	TRBJ1-2	CASSYEAIYGYTF	TGTGCCAGCAGTTACGAAGCTATCTATGGCTACACCTTC
TRBV4-1	NA	TRBD2	TRBJ2-1	CASSQESPAGGSHEQFF	TGCGCCAGCAGCCAAGAGTCGCCAGCGGGAGGGTCCCATGAGCAGTTCTTC
TRBV5-4	NA	TRBD2	TRBJ2-2	CASSSSGRNTGELFF	TGTGCCAGCAGCTCTAGCGGGAGAAACACCGGGGAGCTGTTTTTT
TRBV7-9	NA	TRBD1	TRBJ1-1	CASSLLGQGEAEAFF	TGTGCCAGCAGCCTTCTGGGACAGGGAGAGGCTGAAGCTTTCTTT
TRBV5-4	once	TRBD1	TRBJ1-1	CASSQGRQGKSAEAFF	TGTGCCAGCAGCCAAGGTCGACAGGGAAAGAGCGCTGAAGCTTTCTTT
TRBV6-1	many	NA	TRBJ1-5	CASSEGEGTNQPQHF	TGTGCCAGCAGTGAAGGGGAAGGGACCAATCAGCCCCAGCATTTT
TRBV7-9	NA	TRBD1	TRBJ1-1	CASSATGMNTEAFF	TGTGCCAGCAGCGCGACAGGGATGAACACTGAAGCTTTCTTT
TRBV27	NA	TRBD1	TRBJ2-3	CASSTDREEGNTQYF	TGTGCCAGCAGTACGGACAGGGAAGAAGGGAATACGCAGTATTTT
TRBV9	NA	NA	TRBJ1-5	CASSVYEGSNQPQHF	TGTGCCAGCAGCGTATATGAGGGAAGCAATCAGCCCCAGCATTTT
TRBV21-1	NA	NA	TRBJ2-1	CATGVLRGYYNEQFF	TGTGCCACCGGGGTGCTCAGGGGATACTACAATGAGCAGTTCTTC
TRBV27	NA	NA	TRBJ1-6	CASKTPGTNSPLHF	TGTGCCAGCAAAACCCCAGGGACGAATTCACCCCTCCACTTT
TRBV7-3	NA	TRBD1	TRBJ1-5	CASSSPGTGGGQPQHF	TGTGCCAGCAGCTCCCCTGGGACAGGGGGGGGTCAGCCCCAGCATTTT
TRBV4-1	once	NA	TRBJ1-2	CASSQDRERDGYTF	TGCGCCAGCAGCCAAGACAGGGAGAGAGATGGCTACACCTTC
TRBV5-6	NA	NA	TRBJ2-1	CASRVGPAYNEQFF	TGTGCCAGCAGGGTGGGGCCAGCCTACAATGAGCAGTTCTTC
TRBV19	many	NA	TRBJ2-1	CASSITEEAYNEQFF	TGTGCCAGTAGTATCACGGAGGAGGCCTACAATGAGCAGTTCTTC
TRBV11-3	NA	TRBD2	TRBJ2-1	CASSPRNSGRGYNEQFF	TGTGCCAGCAGTCCCCGAAATAGCGGGAGGGGCTACAATGAGCAGTTCTTC
TRBV27	NA	TRBD2	TRBJ2-5	CASSFALATQETQYF	TGTGCCAGCAGTTTTGCACTAGCGACCCAAGAGACCCAGTACTTC
TRBV28	NA	TRBD1	TRBJ1-5	CASSTGVNQPQHF	TGTGCCAGCAGCACAGGGGTAAATCAGCCCCAGCATTTT
TRBV28	NA	TRBD1	TRBJ1-4	CASSFPTGADEKLFF	TGTGCCAGCAGTTTCCCGACAGGGGCTGATGAAAAACTGTTTTTT
TRBV7-3	NA	NA	TRBJ1-2	CASSNFRQANNYGYTF	TGTGCCAGCAGTAACTTCCGACAGGCTAACAACTATGGCTACACCTTC
TRBV9	NA	TRBD2	TRBJ2-1	CASSVDGRAFEQFF	TGTGCCAGCAGCGTGGACGGGAGGGCCTTTGAGCAGTTCTTC
TRBV19	NA	NA	TRBJ2-3	CATAGDTQYF	TGTGCCACCGCGGGGGATACGCAGTATTTT
TRBV15	NA	NA	TRBJ1-4	CATTNAYGATNEKLFF	TGTGCCACCACCAACGCCTACGGAGCAACTAATGAAAAACTGTTTTTT
TRBV9	NA	NA	TRBJ2-2	CASSPTGGLPNTGELFF	TGTGCCAGCAGCCCAACCGGGGGACTTCCTAACACCGGGGAGCTGTTTTTT
TRBV25-1	few	NA	TRBJ1-5	CASSESSGQNNQPQHF	TGTGCCAGCAGTGAATCCTCCGGACAGAACAATCAGCCCCAGCATTTT
TRBV7-2	NA	NA	TRBJ1-3	CASSLDGGNTIYF	TGTGCCAGCAGCTTAGACGGAGGAAACACCATATATTTT
TRBV4-2	few	NA	TRBJ1-1	CASSQERNTEAFF	TGTGCCAGCAGCCAGGAAAGGAACACTGAAGCTTTCTTT
TRBV19	NA	NA	TRBJ1-1	CASSYGNTEAFF	TGTGCCAGTAGTTACGGGAACACTGAAGCTTTCTTT